Listed below are T cell receptor beta chains from one sample, sequenced in a study of technical replicates of blood from several donors. Assay: immunoSEQ multiplex PCR; the TCRdb copy retains only in-frame clones and omits some. This table holds around 53,000 clones, roughly 90% found once. Input material: PBMCs. The receptors were sampled from a human donor in good health. Some clones in this sample may be carry-over from other donors' samples. Both conserved end residues are part of each CDR3.

cdr3_aa: CASSQGHGGNEKLFF; j_call: TRBJ1-4; v_call: TRBV4-3
cdr3_aa: CASSLVGGGSYEQYF; j_call: TRBJ2-7; v_call: TRBV5-6
cdr3_aa: CSVSDRYEQYF; j_call: TRBJ2-7; v_call: TRBV29-1
cdr3_aa: CASSQAGLAGSSEQFF; j_call: TRBJ2-1; v_call: TRBV4-1
cdr3_aa: CASSFMVDGNTIYF; j_call: TRBJ1-3; v_call: TRBV11-2
cdr3_aa: CASHRRGGNNEQFF; j_call: TRBJ2-1; v_call: TRBV7-8
cdr3_aa: CASSPDRVNQPQHF; j_call: TRBJ1-5; v_call: TRBV18
cdr3_aa: CASSMGSIGETQYF; j_call: TRBJ2-5; v_call: TRBV7-2
cdr3_aa: CASSQVVATDTQYF; j_call: TRBJ2-3; v_call: TRBV4-1
cdr3_aa: CASSLQGAYEQYF; j_call: TRBJ2-7; v_call: TRBV7-2
cdr3_aa: CASSFNSISSNTEAFF; j_call: TRBJ1-1; v_call: TRBV5-1
cdr3_aa: CASSRGGNSGNTIYF; j_call: TRBJ1-3; v_call: TRBV9
cdr3_aa: CASSNRQGTTGELFF; j_call: TRBJ2-2; v_call: TRBV7-2
cdr3_aa: CASSFGTGYTEAFF; j_call: TRBJ1-1; v_call: TRBV5-1
cdr3_aa: CASSPLAAGGLYEQYF; j_call: TRBJ2-7; v_call: TRBV7-9
cdr3_aa: CASSPLTGGLYSTDTQYF; j_call: TRBJ2-3; v_call: TRBV18
cdr3_aa: CASSFSNEQYF; j_call: TRBJ2-7; v_call: TRBV6-5
cdr3_aa: CASSLSLAVPVEQYF; j_call: TRBJ2-7; v_call: TRBV7-9
cdr3_aa: CASSYNSGGGPNTGELFF; j_call: TRBJ2-2; v_call: TRBV7-9
cdr3_aa: CASSLGGQGAYEQYF; j_call: TRBJ2-7; v_call: TRBV7-2
cdr3_aa: CASSDSGSSGDTQYF; j_call: TRBJ2-3; v_call: TRBV25-1
cdr3_aa: CASSQDRNTEAFF; j_call: TRBJ1-1; v_call: TRBV18
cdr3_aa: CAWSVGQNTEAFF; j_call: TRBJ1-1; v_call: TRBV30
cdr3_aa: CASSQDFRGGYTF; j_call: TRBJ1-2; v_call: TRBV4-3
cdr3_aa: CASSDGTVRRSYNEQFF; j_call: TRBJ2-1; v_call: TRBV9
cdr3_aa: CASSLAQNTGELFF; j_call: TRBJ2-2; v_call: TRBV11-2
cdr3_aa: CSASGFRVTDTQYF; j_call: TRBJ2-3; v_call: TRBV29-1
cdr3_aa: CASSDRVGYGYTF; j_call: TRBJ1-2; v_call: TRBV6-4
cdr3_aa: CASSLGTSGPWKQYF; j_call: TRBJ2-7; v_call: TRBV5-6
cdr3_aa: CASSGGTSGWYNEQFF; j_call: TRBJ2-1; v_call: TRBV27
cdr3_aa: CASSPPGAAEQFF; j_call: TRBJ2-1; v_call: TRBV7-9
cdr3_aa: CASSPEQGASYEQYF; j_call: TRBJ2-7; v_call: TRBV7-8
cdr3_aa: CASSYGGADGANVLTF; j_call: TRBJ2-6; v_call: TRBV6-6
cdr3_aa: CSAGNMGEKLFF; j_call: TRBJ1-4; v_call: TRBV29-1
cdr3_aa: CASSYGPPGNIQYF; j_call: TRBJ2-4; v_call: TRBV6-5
cdr3_aa: CASRGLKLGDTGELFF; j_call: TRBJ2-2; v_call: TRBV23-1
cdr3_aa: CASSQGRANRKQTKQETQYF; j_call: TRBJ2-5; v_call: TRBV4-3
cdr3_aa: CASSLFQINSPLHF; j_call: TRBJ1-6; v_call: TRBV5-6
cdr3_aa: CASTTHRGGPSEAFF; j_call: TRBJ1-1; v_call: TRBV7-2
cdr3_aa: CASSLVAGVGSEQFF; j_call: TRBJ2-1; v_call: TRBV5-4
cdr3_aa: CASSQDLASGGAADTQYF; j_call: TRBJ2-3; v_call: TRBV4-2
cdr3_aa: CASSIPGGGTEAFF; j_call: TRBJ1-1; v_call: TRBV5-6
cdr3_aa: CASSSPGPRGEQYF; j_call: TRBJ2-7; v_call: TRBV6-5
cdr3_aa: CASSPGAGAWETQYF; j_call: TRBJ2-5; v_call: TRBV7-2
cdr3_aa: CASRWTGGNYGYTF; j_call: TRBJ1-2; v_call: TRBV2
cdr3_aa: CASQLTSNSYNEQFF; j_call: TRBJ2-1; v_call: TRBV6-4
cdr3_aa: CASSLDSEKLTGELFF; j_call: TRBJ2-2; v_call: TRBV7-2
cdr3_aa: CASRSGTSGSGEYF; j_call: TRBJ2-7; v_call: TRBV27
cdr3_aa: CASSQGDLNTEAFF; j_call: TRBJ1-1; v_call: TRBV11-1
cdr3_aa: CASSYLGGADTEAFF; j_call: TRBJ1-1; v_call: TRBV5-6
cdr3_aa: CASSSSIRENTEAFF; j_call: TRBJ1-1; v_call: TRBV6-5
cdr3_aa: CASSLPAGGVEQYF; j_call: TRBJ2-7; v_call: TRBV13
cdr3_aa: CASSFVQGGPYEQYF; j_call: TRBJ2-7; v_call: TRBV5-1